These 29 T cell receptor beta chains were all obtained from the same sample, sequenced in a study of CXCR3-negative and CXCR3-positive naive CD8 T cells. Libraries of TRB cDNA were made by 5' RACE and carried UMIs. Following a re-call of the 5' RACE reads, TCRdb has one entry per CDR3 protein and lacks DNA. The record lists 70,000 to 100,000 distinct CDR3 sequences, of which the ten most abundant hold around 0.99%. Material: naive CXCR3- CD8+ T cells from blood. The subset here: CD45RO-CCR7+CD27+CD95- naive CD8+ T cells lacking CXCR3 (TNR3-). Source of these receptors: a human donor in good health. Some clones in this sample may be carry-over from other donors' samples.

The rearrangement uses TRBV7-9 and TRBJ1-1. The CDR3 consists of 14 residues. Per the germline V gene, CDR1 is SEHNR and CDR2 is FQNEAQ (reference sequence). This chain's CDR3 is CASSGWSGNTEAFF.

The V call is TRBV11-2, the J call TRBJ2-7; TCRdb's D gene call, TRBD1, goes unchecked for lack of DNA. This CDR3 has 14 residues. Germline V CDR1 and CDR2: SGHAT, FQNNGV. The CDR3 sequence is CASSLGRGYYEQYF.

The gene calls are TRBV5-8 and TRBJ2-1; TCRdb selects TRBD1, and the lack of DNA leaves this call unchecked. Germline V gene data show CDR1 as SGHTS and CDR2 as YDEGEE. This CDR3 has 13 amino acids. Here the CDR3 reads CASSLREYNEQFF.

The CDR3 sequence: CASSQDRDRGPSQYF. The rearrangement joins TRBV27 to TRBJ2-7; the TCRdb call, TRBD1, lacks DNA for checking. Germline assignment: CDR1 MNHEY and CDR2 SMNVEV (reference sequence). The CDR3 loop spans 15 amino acids.

The J gene is TRBJ2-2, the V gene TRBV7-2; there is no DNA to check the TCRdb D call of TRBD1. Germline V gene data show CDR1 as SGHTA and CDR2 as FQGNSA. This CDR3 is 17 amino acids long. This CDR3 is CASSPQRGTTNTGELFF.

This chain uses TRBV20-1 with TRBJ2-7; TCRdb proposes TRBD2, but this gene call is untestable without DNA. Germline V gene sequence: CDR1 DFQATT, CDR2 SNEGSKA (reference sequence). CDR3 length: 18 amino acids. CDR3 loop: CSARDPSSGRLSSYEQYF.

The chain recombines TRBV10-3 with TRBJ2-7; TCRdb gives TRBD1 as the D gene, but with no DNA this cannot be confirmed. The CDR3 is 15 amino acids. Germline V gene lookup returns CDR1 ENHRY and CDR2 SYGVKD. CDR3: CAISSGGLSPYEQYF.

The chain is built from TRBV29-1 and TRBJ2-2; the TRBD1 assignment by TCRdb is unverifiable without DNA. This CDR3 is built from 13 residues. Germline lookup yields CDR1 SQVTM and CDR2 ANQGSEA. This chain's CDR3 is CSVSGGRTGELFF.

The chain employs TRBV20-1 and TRBJ2-1; the D call from TCRdb, TRBD2, cannot be confirmed without DNA. This CDR3 is 15 amino acids long. Looked up from germline, CDR1 is DFQATT and CDR2 is SNEGSKA (reference sequence). CDR3 in amino acids: CSFLAGGSSYNEQFF.

V usage is TRBV12-5 and J usage is TRBJ2-1; no DNA is available, so the TRBD2 call from TCRdb remains unchecked. This CDR3 spans 18 amino acids. Per the germline V gene, CDR1 is LGHNT and CDR2 is FRNRAP. CDR3 region: CASGLADIAVFSYNEQFF.

The chain has TRBV14 and TRBJ2-1; TCRdb names TRBD2, which stays unverified in the absence of DNA. CDR3 length equals 18 residues. Germline V lookup: CDR1 SGHDN, CDR2 FVKESK. The CDR3: CASSQSPSETSSYNEQFF. The entire variable domain, with the rest obtained from reference TRBV14 and TRBJ2-1, is as follows: EAGVTQFPSHSVIEKGQTVTLRCDPISGHDNLYWYRRVMGKEIKFLLHFVKESKQDESGMPNNRFLAERTGGTYSTLKVQPAELEDSGVYFCASSQSPSETSSYNEQFFGPGTRLTVL.

This rearrangement joins TRBV20-1 to TRBJ2-7. The germline gives CDR1 DFQATT, CDR2 SNEGSKA (reference sequence). The CDR3 consists of 13 residues. This chain's CDR3 is CSARSRLALEQYF.

V gene TRBV5-1 combines with J gene TRBJ1-5; lacking DNA, the TRBD1 call made by TCRdb goes unchecked. Germline V CDR1 and CDR2: SGHRS, YFSETQ. CDR3 length: 13 residues. CDR3 region: CASSLVGDQPQHF.

This chain links TRBV6-5 with TRBJ2-3; the D gene TCRdb calls, TRBD2, cannot be checked with no DNA. Per germline, CDR1 MNHEY and CDR2 SVGAGI. The CDR3 runs to 16 residues. CDR3 loop: CASTRLAGGPSDTQYF.

The CDR3 loop is CSARDQQGPTAVNEQFF. The rearrangement uses TRBV20-1 and TRBJ2-1; TCRdb selects TRBD1, and the lack of DNA leaves this call unchecked. CDR1 is DFQATT, CDR2 SNEGSKA, per germline (reference sequence). This CDR3 has 17 residues.

CDR3 loop: CSVEGEGLAALTSRVQYF. V usage is TRBV29-1 and J usage is TRBJ2-7; TCRdb's D call of TRBD2 is untestable without DNA. The CDR3 contains 18 residues. Germline V gene lookup returns CDR1 SQVTM and CDR2 ANQGSEA.

J is TRBJ1-1 and V is TRBV6-2 or TRBV6-3. The CDR3 sequence is 13 residues long. Per the germline V gene, CDR1 is MNHEY and CDR2 is SVGEGT. This chain's CDR3 is CASSYSIRLEAFF.

This rearrangement joins TRBV10-3 to TRBJ2-5; checking the TCRdb D call of TRBD2 is not possible without DNA. This CDR3 is built from 13 residues. Germline V gene lookup returns CDR1 ENHRY and CDR2 SYGVKD. CDR3 region: CATGREDQETQYF.

The J gene is TRBJ2-1, the V gene TRBV29-1; checking the TCRdb D call of TRBD1 is not possible without DNA. CDR3 length: 15 residues. From germline, CDR1 is SQVTM and CDR2 ANQGSEA. The CDR3 spells CSVLIPTGAYNEQFF.

The gene calls are TRBV9 and TRBJ1-2; the TRBD1 assignment by TCRdb is unverifiable without DNA. Germline V gene lookup returns CDR1 SGDLS and CDR2 YYNGEE. The CDR3 sequence is 16 residues long. CDR3 region: CASSGTQGFRDYGYTF.

The rearrangement joins TRBV11-2 to TRBJ2-7; the TCRdb D gene call, TRBD1, has no DNA to confirm it. This CDR3 comprises 14 residues. The germline CDR1 and CDR2 sequences are SGHAT and FQNNGV. CDR3 protein: CASSFGPGGYEQYF.

The CDR3 loop is CSVLGGQNTEAFF. V usage is TRBV29-1 and J usage is TRBJ1-1; the D gene TCRdb calls, TRBD1, cannot be checked with no DNA. This CDR3 region has 13 residues. Germline CDR1 and CDR2: SQVTM and ANQGSEA.

The chain has TRBV3-1 and TRBJ1-5. The length of the CDR3 is 13 residues. Germline V gene sequence: CDR1 LGHDT, CDR2 YNNKEL (reference sequence). The CDR3 is CASSLYSNQPQHF.

The chain is built from TRBV5-1 and TRBJ2-3; without DNA, the TCRdb call of TRBD2 cannot be checked. CDR1 and CDR2 from the germline V gene are SGHRS and YFSETQ. This CDR3 comprises 16 residues. This chain's CDR3 is CASSGLTSGVTDTQYF.

The chain joins TRBV11-2 to TRBJ1-2; the TCRdb D gene call, TRBD1, has no DNA to confirm it. Germline assignment: CDR1 SGHAT and CDR2 FQNNGV. This CDR3 is 15 amino acids long. This chain's CDR3 is CASSFLETGPYGYTF.

The V call is TRBV7-9, the J call TRBJ2-1; TCRdb calls TRBD2, which cannot be checked without DNA. From germline, CDR1 is SEHNR and CDR2 FQNEAQ (reference sequence). This CDR3 contains 13 residues. The CDR3 here is CASSSAGKNEQFF.

The J gene is TRBJ1-3, the V gene TRBV20-1; TCRdb's D call, TRBD1, is unchecked because there is no DNA. There are 17 residues in the CDR3. Germline CDR1 DFQATT, CDR2 SNEGSKA (reference sequence). The CDR3 loop reads CSAMAGTGPTSGNTIYF.

This chain links TRBV29-1 with TRBJ1-2. The CDR3 loop spans 16 amino acids. Germline V gene data show CDR1 as SQVTM and CDR2 as ANQGSEA. The CDR3 is CSVEGGAAGLFYGYTF.

V usage is TRBV29-1 and J usage is TRBJ1-2. This CDR3 contains 11 residues. Per the germline V gene, CDR1 is SQVTM and CDR2 is ANQGSEA. CDR3 loop: CSGGVFNGYTF. Full variable domain (rest looked up from reference TRBV29-1 and TRBJ1-2): SAVISQKPSRDICQRGTSLTIQCQVDSQVTMMFWYRQQPGQSLTLIATANQGSEATYESGFVIDKFPISRPNLTFSTLTVSNMSPEDSSIYLCSGGVFNGYTFGSGTRLTVV.